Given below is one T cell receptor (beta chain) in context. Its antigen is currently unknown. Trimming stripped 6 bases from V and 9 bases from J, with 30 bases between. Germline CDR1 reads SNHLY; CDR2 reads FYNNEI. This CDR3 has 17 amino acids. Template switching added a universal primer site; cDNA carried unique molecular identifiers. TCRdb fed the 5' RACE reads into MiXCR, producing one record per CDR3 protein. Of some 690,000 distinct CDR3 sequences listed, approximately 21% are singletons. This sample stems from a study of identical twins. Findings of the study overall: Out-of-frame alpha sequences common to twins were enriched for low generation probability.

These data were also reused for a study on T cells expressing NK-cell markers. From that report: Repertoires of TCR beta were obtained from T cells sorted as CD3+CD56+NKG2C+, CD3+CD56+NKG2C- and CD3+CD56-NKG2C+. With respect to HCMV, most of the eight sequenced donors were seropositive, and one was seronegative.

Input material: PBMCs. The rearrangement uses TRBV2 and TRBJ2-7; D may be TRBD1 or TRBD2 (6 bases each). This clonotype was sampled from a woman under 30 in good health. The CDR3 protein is CASSPGQRTVGGKGQYF. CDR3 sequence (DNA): TGTGCCAGCAGCCCTGGACAGCGTACGGTGGGCGGGAAGGGGCAGTACTTC. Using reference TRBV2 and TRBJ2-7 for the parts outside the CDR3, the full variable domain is EPEVTQTPSHQVTQMGQEVILRCVPISNHLYFYWYRQILGQKVEFLVSFYNNEISEKSEIFDDQFSVERPDGSNFTLKIRSTKLEDSAMYFCASSPGQRTVGGKGQYFGPGTRLTVT.